The present TCR beta chain was sequenced within a study of neurological immune-mediated disorders. Study at large: In a group of roughly 34 multiple sclerosis patients, roughly 31 had the relapsing-remitting type and 3 had the secondary progressive type. Study-wide findings and caveats: The repertoires of 18 of 34 multiple sclerosis patients were placed by phylogenetic grouping in a single related-CDR3 cluster, which may be a signature.

The V gene's germline CDR1 is SGHTA and CDR2 FQGTGA. The CDR3 spans 14 residues. Trimming cost V 2 bases and J 2 bases, with 9 bases left between them. Unsorted libraries were generated from 2 million PBMCs held at -80 degrees C. This clonotype was seen at least ten times. Its target is not known. Synthesis of cDNA was accomplished via 5'RACE employing 10-nucleotide random UMIs. TCRdb re-derived calls from the 5' RACE reads in MiXCR, one entry per CDR3 protein. The sample yields some 66,000 distinct CDR3 sequences, 4.1% seen once. The sequencing input was PBMCs. The chain uses TRBV7-3 and TRBJ2-5; a weak D match, TRBD2 (6 bases). This TCR was sampled from a man aged 50 to 60 with multiple sclerosis. The CDR3: CASSLAGRQETQYF. DNA of the CDR3: TGTGCCAGCAGCTTAGCAGGGAGGCAAGAGACCCAGTACTTC. The complete variable domain, with remaining parts taken from reference TRBV7-3 and TRBJ2-5, reads GAGVSQTPSNKVTEKGKYVELRCDPISGHTALYWYRQSLGQGPEFLIYFQGTGAADDSGLPNDRFFAVRPEGSVSTLKIQRTERGDSAVYLCASSLAGRQETQYFGPGTRLLVL.